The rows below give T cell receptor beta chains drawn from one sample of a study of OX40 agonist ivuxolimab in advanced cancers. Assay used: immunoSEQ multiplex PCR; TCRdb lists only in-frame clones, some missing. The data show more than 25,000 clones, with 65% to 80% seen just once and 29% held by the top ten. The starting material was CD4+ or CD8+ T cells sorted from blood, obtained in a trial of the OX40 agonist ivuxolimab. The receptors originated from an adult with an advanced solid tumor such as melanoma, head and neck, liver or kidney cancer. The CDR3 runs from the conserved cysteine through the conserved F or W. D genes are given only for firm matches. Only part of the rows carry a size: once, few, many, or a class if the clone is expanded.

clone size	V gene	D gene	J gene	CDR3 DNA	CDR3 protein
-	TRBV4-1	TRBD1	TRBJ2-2	TGCGCCAGCAGCCATGAGCAGGGGGCCTCTCCTGGGGAGCTGTTTTTT	CASSHEQGASPGELFF
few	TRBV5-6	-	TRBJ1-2	TGTGCCAGCAGCTCCCTAAAGCAGAACAGGGATAGGTGCACCTTC	CASSSLKQNRDRCTF
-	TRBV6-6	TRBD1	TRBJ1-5	TGTGCCAGCAGTTTGGACAGGGATGGTTATCAGCCCCAGCATTTT	CASSLDRDGYQPQHF
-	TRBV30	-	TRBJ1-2	TGTGCCTGGAGTACTCCACCGGGACCGAAAGCTAACTATGGCTACACCTTC	CAWSTPPGPKANYGYTF
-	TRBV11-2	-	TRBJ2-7	TGTGCCAGCAGCTTTTCAAGGGGGACTGCCTACGAGCAGTACTTC	CASSFSRGTAYEQYF
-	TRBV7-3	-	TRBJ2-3	TGTGCCAGCAGCTGGGGTGCGGAGTTAGATACGCAGTATTTT	CASSWGAELDTQYF
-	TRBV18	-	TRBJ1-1	TGTGCCAGCTCACCGGTTACCACTGAAGCTTTCTTT	CASSPVTTEAFF
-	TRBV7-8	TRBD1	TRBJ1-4	TGTGCCAGCAGCCCGGACAGGGGAACTGAAAAACTGTTTTTT	CASSPDRGTEKLFF
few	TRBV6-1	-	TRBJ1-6	TGTGCCAGCAGTGAGAGGGAACAGTATTTAAGTTCACCCCTCCACTTT	CASSEREQYLSSPLHF
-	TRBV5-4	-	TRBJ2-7	TGTGCCAGCAGCTTGGGGACGGAGACCTACGAGCAGTACTTC	CASSLGTETYEQYF
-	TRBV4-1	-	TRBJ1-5	TGCGCCAGCAGCTCAGAGGGGTTTGGCAATCAGCCCCAGCATTTT	CASSSEGFGNQPQHF
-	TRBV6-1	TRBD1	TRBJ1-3	TGTGCCAGCAGAGAAACAGGGGATGGAAACACCATATATTTT	CASRETGDGNTIYF